The 8 T cell receptor beta chains given below trace back to one sample, sequenced in a study of beta chain features in type 1 diabetes. Since all of the isolated RNA was reverse transcribed, expressed TCRB transcripts were what got sequenced. The repertoire was sequenced with immunoSEQ multiplex PCR; TCRdb's copy has only in-frame clones and lacks some. Found here are about 650,000 clones, 9.5% to 15% of them singletons; the top ten hold more than 0.09%. Broader study findings: Patients with Type 1 diabetes showed moderately but significantly shorter TCRB CDR3s in all four CD4+ subsets.

The antigens of these receptors remain unknown. The sequenced sample was naive CD4+ T cells from blood. The receptors shown here come from a man aged 25 to 45 with type 1 diabetes.

The chain combines TRBV12-5 with TRBJ2-5; D is unresolved. Per the germline V gene, CDR1 is LGHNT and CDR2 is FRNRAP. V was clipped by 6 bases and J by 5 bases, with 13 bases between them. This CDR3 is built from 13 residues. The CDR3 spells CASGLGRRETQYF. As DNA, the CDR3 is TGTGCTAGTGGCCTGGGCAGAAGGGAGACCCAGTACTTC.

There are a few counts of this clone. CDR3 protein: CSVLRQGNTEAFF. CDR3 nucleotide sequence: TGCAGCGTTTTACGACAGGGGAACACTGAAGCTTTCTTT. The V and J genes are TRBV29-1 and TRBJ1-1; 7 bases line up with TRBD1. The CDR3 runs 13 residues. The J segment lost 1 base and the V segment lost 5 bases, leaving 4 bases of the junction unmatched. Germline loops: CDR1 SQVTM, CDR2 ANQGSEA.

This clone was seen only a few times. The genes are TRBV29-1 and TRBJ2-5; no firm D call. The CDR3 has 13 amino acids. CDR1 SQVTM and CDR2 ANQGSEA come from the germline V gene. With 4 bases removed from V and 2 bases from J, the gap between germline ends came to 11 bases. CDR3 in DNA: TGCAGCGTTGGTGAGGTTATACAAGAGACCCAGTACTTC. Translated: CSVGEVIQETQYF. Full variable domain (missing parts from reference TRBV29-1 and TRBJ2-5): SAVISQKPSRDICQRGTSLTIQCQVDSQVTMMFWYRQQPGQSLTLIATANQGSEATYESGFVIDKFPISRPNLTFSTLTVSNMSPEDSSIYLCSVGEVIQETQYFGPGTRLLVL.

The chain combines TRBV2 with TRBJ1-5; tentative D call: TRBD1 (6 bases). Trimming pared 9 bases from V and 5 bases from J, leaving 20 bases between. CDR3 length: 15 amino acids. Germline V gene lookup returns CDR1 SNHLY and CDR2 FYNNEI. The CDR3 DNA follows: TGTGCCAGTACTCCAGGACAGTCGTTTTATCAGCCCCAGCATTTT. It specifies CASTPGQSFYQPQHF.

Only a few counts were recorded for this clone. V and J are TRBV7-2 and TRBJ1-6; 7 nucleotides line up with TRBD1. The V and J ends lost 1 base and 8 bases, in that order; junction bases with no gene match: 8. The CDR3 has 16 residues. The V gene's germline CDR1 is SGHTA and CDR2 FQGNSA. The CDR3 DNA reads TGTGCCAGCAGCTTAGGTTCCGGACAGGCTTATTCACCCCTCCACTTT. Translated: CASSLGSGQAYSPLHF.

The J gene is TRBJ2-3, the V gene TRBV9, with 10 bases matching TRBD2. V lost 0 bases, J lost 5 bases, and 6 bases stayed unmatched. Germline V gives CDR1 SGDLS, CDR2 YYNGEE. The CDR3 runs to 16 residues. The DNA of the CDR3 is TGTGCCAGCAGCGTAGCCCAGCGGGGGGGCTTAGATACGCAGTATTTT. As protein: CASSVAQRGGLDTQYF.

A note on this clone: The sample carries other DNA sequences with the same CDR3. The chain carries TRBV18 and TRBJ2-7; D is possibly TRBD1 (6 bases). The germline V and J ends were trimmed by 3 bases and 1 base, with 13 bases remaining between them. CDR1 is KGHSH, CDR2 LQKENI, per germline. The CDR3 is 15 residues long. The CDR3 here is CASSPGQPISYEQYF. The CDR3 bases are TGTGCCAGCTCACCCGGACAGCCCATATCCTACGAGCAGTACTTC.

This clone was seen a handful of times. The chain uses TRBV28 and TRBJ2-7; D is undetermined. Germline CDR1 and CDR2: MDHEN and SYDVKM. Trimming pared 1 base from V and 1 base from J, leaving 11 bases between. The CDR3 has 15 residues. In DNA, the CDR3 is TGTGCCAGCAGTTTATTGGACCGAAGTTCCTACGAGCAGTACTTC. Its protein product is CASSLLDRSSYEQYF. The full variable domain, its missing parts supplied by reference TRBV28 and TRBJ2-7, is DVKVTQSSRYLVKRTGEKVFLECVQDMDHENMFWYRQDPGLGLRLIYFSYDVKMKEKGDIPEGYSVSREKKERFSLILESASTNQTSMYLCASSLLDRSSYEQYFGPGTRLTVT.